A selection of T cell receptor beta chains follows, all from one sample in a study of cytomegalovirus exposure and HLA in healthy donors. Some clones are missing from TCRdb's copy, which holds only in-frame ones; the method was immunoSEQ multiplex PCR. The repertoire has about 130,000 clones, 65% to 90% of them found once; the top ten carry less than 1.5%. The specimen sequenced was PBMCs. All receptors derive from a girl between 2 and 10 years old in good health and CMV-seronegative. CDR3s include the opening cysteine and the closing phenylalanine or tryptophan. D genes are given only for firm matches. Size is omitted from some rows. Given values are once, few, many or a class for expanded clones.

.	.	TRBJ1-3	TRBV7-6	TGTGCCAGCAGCTTAGCGGGGGCTCCTTCTGGAAACACCATATATTTT	CASSLAGAPSGNTIYF
.	.	TRBJ2-3	TRBV5-1	TGCGCCAGCAGACCGAGCGGGTCTAGCACAGATACGCAGTATTTT	CASRPSGSSTDTQYF
.	TRBD2	TRBJ2-1	TRBV2	TGTGCCAGCAGGACGGCAGCGGGAGCCTACAATGAGCAGTTCTTC	CASRTAAGAYNEQFF
.	TRBD1	TRBJ2-3	TRBV7-9	TGTGCCAGCAGCTTTGCCGGGACAGGCCCAGATACGCAGTATTTT	CASSFAGTGPDTQYF
.	.	TRBJ2-7	TRBV12-5	TGTGCTAGTGGTTTGGCCCAGATCTACGAGCAGTACTTC	CASGLAQIYEQYF
.	TRBD2	TRBJ2-1	TRBV27	TGTGCCAGCAGAACCGGGACTAGCACCTACAATGAGCAGTTCTTC	CASRTGTSTYNEQFF
.	TRBD1	TRBJ2-3	TRBV18	TGTGCCAGCTCACGAAGGACAGGGAGCACAGATACGCAGTATTTT	CASSRRTGSTDTQYF
.	.	TRBJ1-4	TRBV7-2	TGTGCCAGCAGCTTAATGCCGGATGAAAAACTGTTTTTT	CASSLMPDEKLFF
.	.	TRBJ2-1	TRBV6-5	TGTGCCAGCAGTTACTCAGTAGTCAATGAGCAGTTCTTC	CASSYSVVNEQFF
.	TRBD1	TRBJ1-2	TRBV19	TGTGCCAGTAGTACCCCCTTAGACAGGGAGATAAACTATGGCTACACCTTC	CASSTPLDREINYGYTF
few	TRBD1	TRBJ2-5	TRBV11-2	TGTGCCAGCAGCTTAGGTGACAGGGACCAAGAGACCCAGTACTTC	CASSLGDRDQETQYF
.	TRBD1	TRBJ1-5	TRBV4-1	TGCGCCAGCAGACGGACAGGGGATAACAATCAGCCCCAGCATTTT	CASRRTGDNNQPQHF
.	.	TRBJ2-1	TRBV4-3	TGCGCCAGCAGCCAAGATAGGTTCGGGAGCCCCTACAATGAGCAGTTCTTC	CASSQDRFGSPYNEQFF
.	TRBD2	TRBJ2-7	TRBV6-5	TGTGCCAGCAGTTACTCCGGACTAGCGGACTACGAGCAGTACTTC	CASSYSGLADYEQYF